Listed below are T cell receptor beta chains from one sample, sequenced in a study of breast tumors, draining lymph nodes, adjacent tissues. TCRdb processed the multiplex PCR reads anew with MiXCR; each CDR3 protein has one entry. The sample lists about 130,000 distinct CDR3 sequences, about a fifth occurring once. Sequenced input: axillary lymph node tissue. These receptors all stem from a female donor with breast cancer. Some clones in this sample may be carry-over from other donors' samples. Each CDR3 is given without its conserved first and last residue.

j_call v_call cdr3_aa
TRBJ1-4 TRBV29-1 SVRDINEKLF
TRBJ2-1 TRBV29-1 SVGQGIGNEQF
TRBJ2-3 TRBV5-1 ASSLRLAGGTRTDTQY
TRBJ2-2 TRBV28 ASSPAGTGNTGELF
TRBJ1-2 TRBV4-2 ASSQGGNYGYT
TRBJ2-6 TRBV20-1 SATGTGANVLT
TRBJ2-1 TRBV2 ASRAGGSAYNEQF
TRBJ2-1 TRBV7-8 ASAHRGRGWDGEQF
TRBJ1-5 TRBV19 GSMRRQGGNQPQH
TRBJ2-1 TRBV30 AWSVYWNEQF
TRBJ2-1 TRBV10-2 ASGAGSREQF
TRBJ2-3 TRBV19 ASTLVGSDTQY
TRBJ1-2 TRBV7-2 ASSLVGGNYGYT
TRBJ2-7 TRBV4-2 ASSQDETGSYEQY
TRBJ2-7 TRBV4-1 ASSQAGTSGTEQY
TRBJ2-3 TRBV14 ASSQVSSGTNTQY
TRBJ2-3 TRBV28 ASSSYPEPQGSTDTQY
TRBJ2-5 TRBV24-1 ATSDTTSGRVGTQY
TRBJ1-5 TRBV6-6 AGSYSWDNQPQH
TRBJ2-1 TRBV20-1 SARDLGQHYNEQF
TRBJ2-4 TRBV24-1 ATSEGQGQNIQY
TRBJ2-1 TRBV14 ASSLRWGSGRGYNEQF
TRBJ1-6 TRBV28 ASQSKGGVGSPLH
TRBJ2-6 TRBV20-1 SARETFTNLAGANVLT
TRBJ2-1 TRBV29-1 SVGHPNEQF
TRBJ2-5 TRBV7-2 ASSLPQRDLQETQY
TRBJ2-5 TRBV29-1 SVEDTGQQTQY
TRBJ2-5 TRBV28 ASRTKETQY
TRBJ2-1 TRBV4-2 ASSQAVTGGASSIDEQF
TRBJ1-1 TRBV11-1 ASSGRVSSTEAF
TRBJ2-2 TRBV5-1 ASTRQNTGELF
TRBJ2-2 TRBV28 ASIRDRVNTGELF
TRBJ2-3 TRBV4-1 ASSLRGLVTDTQY
TRBJ1-5 TRBV12-3/TRBV12-4 ASTRDGYQPQH
TRBJ1-4 TRBV2 ASSEVAGTGYSTNEKLF
TRBJ2-7 TRBV5-6 ASSLEPGRAIREQY
TRBJ1-4 TRBV7-9 ASSLEQGGTEKLF
TRBJ2-7 TRBV6-1 AIQGKPKSYEQY
TRBJ1-5 TRBV19 AGSFGQAGQPQH
TRBJ1-2 TRBV19 ASSDGGIIIGYT
TRBJ2-5 TRBV7-9 ASSLLQQETQY
TRBJ2-7 TRBV18 ASSPAFGTSGIYEQY
TRBJ2-3 TRBV6-5 ATRQGMTDTQY
TRBJ2-4 TRBV12-3/TRBV12-4 ASSLGQGGAKNIQY
TRBJ2-7 TRBV12-3/TRBV12-4 ASSRTVYEQY
TRBJ1-2 TRBV29-1 SAGDRGDYGYT
TRBJ1-2 TRBV28 ASWTGGQGYGYGYT
TRBJ1-2 TRBV20-1 SATSGGGPGYGYT
TRBJ2-5 TRBV6-7 ASSYPITGTGEETQY
TRBJ1-6 TRBV30 AWTASPFSYNSPLH
TRBJ1-5 TRBV19 ASSQGSNQPQH
TRBJ1-2 TRBV4-1 ASSQDGGATVYGYT
TRBJ1-5 TRBV27 ASSLGRASNQPQH